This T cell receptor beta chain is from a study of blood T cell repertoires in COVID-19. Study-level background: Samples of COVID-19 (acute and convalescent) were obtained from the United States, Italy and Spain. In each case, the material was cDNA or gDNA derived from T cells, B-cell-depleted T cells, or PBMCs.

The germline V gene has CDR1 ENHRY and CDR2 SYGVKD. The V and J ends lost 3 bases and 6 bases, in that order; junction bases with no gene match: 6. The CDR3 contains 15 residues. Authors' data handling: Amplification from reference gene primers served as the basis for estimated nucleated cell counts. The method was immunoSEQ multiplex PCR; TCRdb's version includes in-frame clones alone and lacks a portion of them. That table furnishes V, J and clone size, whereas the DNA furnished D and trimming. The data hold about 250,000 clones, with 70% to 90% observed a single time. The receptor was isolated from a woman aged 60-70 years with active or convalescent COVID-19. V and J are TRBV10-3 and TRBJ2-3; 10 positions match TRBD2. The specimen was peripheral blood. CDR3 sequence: CAISDERGGGDTQYF. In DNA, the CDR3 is TGTGCCATCAGTGATGAGCGGGGGGGCGGGGATACGCAGTATTTT.